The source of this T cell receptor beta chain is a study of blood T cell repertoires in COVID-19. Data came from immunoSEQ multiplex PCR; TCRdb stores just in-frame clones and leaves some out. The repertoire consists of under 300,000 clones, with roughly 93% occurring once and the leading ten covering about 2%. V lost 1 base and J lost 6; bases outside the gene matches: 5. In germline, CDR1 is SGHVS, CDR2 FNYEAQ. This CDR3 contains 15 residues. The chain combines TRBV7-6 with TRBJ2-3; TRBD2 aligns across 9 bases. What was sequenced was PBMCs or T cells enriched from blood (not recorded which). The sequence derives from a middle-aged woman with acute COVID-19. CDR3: CASSLVGGGADTQYF. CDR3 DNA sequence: TGTGCCAGCAGCTTAGTGGGCGGGGGGGCCGATACGCAGTATTTT.